Detailed here is one T cell receptor beta chain. The antigen remains unidentified. This sample was included in a study of beta chain features in type 1 diabetes. Expressed TCRB transcripts got sequenced, as all isolated RNA was reverse transcribed. The method was immunoSEQ multiplex PCR; TCRdb's version includes in-frame clones alone and lacks a portion of them. The sample lists more than 550,000 clones; over 12% were seen once. CDR1 and CDR2 (germline): MNHEY, SMNVEV (reference sequence). This CDR3 is 13 amino acids long. V was shortened by 2 bases and J by 1 base, with 5 bases between the two germline ends. The study, taken as a whole, reports: Moderately but significantly shorter TCRB CDR3s were found in Type 1 diabetes patients in all four CD4+ subsets.

Material for sequencing was naive CD4+ T cells from blood. J is TRBJ1-2 and V is TRBV27; D is unclear. This sequence was found in a young man with type 1 diabetes. This chain's CDR3 is CASSLVFNYGYTF. In nucleotides, the CDR3 is TGTGCCAGCAGTTTAGTGTTTAACTATGGCTACACCTTC.